The 5 T cell receptor beta chains below come from one sample, sequenced in a study of blood T cell repertoires in COVID-19. Measured with immunoSEQ multiplex PCR; TCRdb has only the in-frame clones, and not every one. The repertoire holds 100,000 or so clones, with about 85% as singletons. Source material: peripheral blood. All receptors come from a man aged 45 to 65 with active or convalescent COVID-19.

The chain recombines TRBV6-5 with TRBJ1-2; D is possibly TRBD1 (5 bases). This CDR3 is built from 14 residues. Germline CDR1 and CDR2: MNHEY and SVGAGI. Between the trimmed V and J ends, which lost 1 base and 4 bases, there was a span of 10 bases. The CDR3 nucleotides read TGTGCCAGCAGTTACTATAGGGGACTCTATGGCTACACCTTC. Translating gives CASSYYRGLYGYTF.

The rearrangement links TRBV5-4 to TRBJ1-2, with 7 bases identical to TRBD1. CDR3 length: 13 residues. V lost 4 bases to trimming and J lost 5 bases; unmatched junction nucleotides: 5. Germline CDR1 is SGHNT and CDR2 is YYREEE (reference sequence). This CDR3 is CASSLDRVYGYTF. The CDR3 bases are TGTGCCAGCAGCCTTGACAGGGTATATGGCTACACCTTC.

V and J are TRBV2 and TRBJ2-1, with 11 bases that match TRBD2. The germline V gene encodes CDR1 SNHLY and CDR2 FYNNEI. V shed 3 bases and J 4 bases; nucleotides not matched to a gene: 5. The CDR3 extends over 16 amino acids. The CDR3 loop is CASSDPGLAEYNEQFF. As DNA, the CDR3 is TGTGCCAGCAGTGACCCGGGACTAGCGGAGTACAATGAGCAGTTCTTC.

The CDR3: CASSRDYGWNEQFF. CDR3 nucleotides: TGTGCCAGCAGCAGGGACTACGGGTGGAATGAGCAGTTCTTC. The gene calls are TRBV7-8 and TRBJ2-1; 7 nucleotides agree with TRBD2. The CDR3 contains 14 residues. The V gene's germline CDR1 is SGHVS and CDR2 FQNEAQ. Germline trimming cut 5 bases from V and 7 bases from J; bases unmatched to any gene: 8.

CDR3 in amino acids: CASSSGPSGGFYNEQFF. The DNA of the CDR3 is TGTGCCAGCAGCTCGGGCCCTAGCGGGGGGTTTTACAATGAGCAGTTCTTC. The chain combines TRBV5-6 with TRBJ2-1; TRBD2 agrees at 11 bases. V trimming: 3 bases; J trimming: 4 bases; junction bases outside the gene matches: 9. From germline, CDR1 is SGHDT and CDR2 YYEEEE. This CDR3 is built from 17 residues. Based on the CDR3 plus reference TRBV5-6 and TRBJ2-1, the full variable domain is DAGVTQSPTHLIKTRGQQVTLRCSPKSGHDTVSWYQQALGQGPQFIFQYYEEEERQRGNFPDRFSGHQFPNYSSELNVNALLLGDSALYLCASSSGPSGGFYNEQFFGPGTRLTVL.